This TCR beta chain was recovered during a study of T cells after yellow fever vaccination. Study overall: With SMART-Seq v4 Ultra Low Input, the fractions containing low cell numbers were prepared. Study results and limitations: Almost every vaccine-responding clonotype was undetectable in sorted memory subsets on day 0.

One entry per CDR3 protein, called by TCRdb with MiXCR from the 5' RACE reads. The sample records 25,000 to 30,000 distinct CDR3 sequences, approximately 4.2% being singletons. This clonotype was seen many times. V was pared by 1 base and J by 5 bases, with 8 bases between. This CDR3 spans 13 amino acids. Germline CDR1 and CDR2: SGHTA and FQGNSA. V gene TRBV7-2 combines with J gene TRBJ2-5; D unresolved. This TCR was recovered from a man in his late teens or twenties who received the YFV17D yellow fever vaccine. Source: PBMCs, either bulk or a sorted T-cell subset (CD4+, CD8+, memory, or dextramer-sorted; not recorded which), taken on the day of the yellow fever booster vaccination. CDR3 nucleotides: TGTGCCAGCAGCTTAGGACGTCAGGAGACCCAGTACTTC. Protein sequence: CASSLGRQETQYF. Complete variable domain (other parts from reference TRBV7-2 and TRBJ2-5): GAGVSQSPSNKVTEKGKDVELRCDPISGHTALYWYRQSLGQGLEFLIYFQGNSAPDKSGLPSDRFSAERTGGSVSTLTIQRTQQEDSAVYLCASSLGRQETQYFGPGTRLLVL.